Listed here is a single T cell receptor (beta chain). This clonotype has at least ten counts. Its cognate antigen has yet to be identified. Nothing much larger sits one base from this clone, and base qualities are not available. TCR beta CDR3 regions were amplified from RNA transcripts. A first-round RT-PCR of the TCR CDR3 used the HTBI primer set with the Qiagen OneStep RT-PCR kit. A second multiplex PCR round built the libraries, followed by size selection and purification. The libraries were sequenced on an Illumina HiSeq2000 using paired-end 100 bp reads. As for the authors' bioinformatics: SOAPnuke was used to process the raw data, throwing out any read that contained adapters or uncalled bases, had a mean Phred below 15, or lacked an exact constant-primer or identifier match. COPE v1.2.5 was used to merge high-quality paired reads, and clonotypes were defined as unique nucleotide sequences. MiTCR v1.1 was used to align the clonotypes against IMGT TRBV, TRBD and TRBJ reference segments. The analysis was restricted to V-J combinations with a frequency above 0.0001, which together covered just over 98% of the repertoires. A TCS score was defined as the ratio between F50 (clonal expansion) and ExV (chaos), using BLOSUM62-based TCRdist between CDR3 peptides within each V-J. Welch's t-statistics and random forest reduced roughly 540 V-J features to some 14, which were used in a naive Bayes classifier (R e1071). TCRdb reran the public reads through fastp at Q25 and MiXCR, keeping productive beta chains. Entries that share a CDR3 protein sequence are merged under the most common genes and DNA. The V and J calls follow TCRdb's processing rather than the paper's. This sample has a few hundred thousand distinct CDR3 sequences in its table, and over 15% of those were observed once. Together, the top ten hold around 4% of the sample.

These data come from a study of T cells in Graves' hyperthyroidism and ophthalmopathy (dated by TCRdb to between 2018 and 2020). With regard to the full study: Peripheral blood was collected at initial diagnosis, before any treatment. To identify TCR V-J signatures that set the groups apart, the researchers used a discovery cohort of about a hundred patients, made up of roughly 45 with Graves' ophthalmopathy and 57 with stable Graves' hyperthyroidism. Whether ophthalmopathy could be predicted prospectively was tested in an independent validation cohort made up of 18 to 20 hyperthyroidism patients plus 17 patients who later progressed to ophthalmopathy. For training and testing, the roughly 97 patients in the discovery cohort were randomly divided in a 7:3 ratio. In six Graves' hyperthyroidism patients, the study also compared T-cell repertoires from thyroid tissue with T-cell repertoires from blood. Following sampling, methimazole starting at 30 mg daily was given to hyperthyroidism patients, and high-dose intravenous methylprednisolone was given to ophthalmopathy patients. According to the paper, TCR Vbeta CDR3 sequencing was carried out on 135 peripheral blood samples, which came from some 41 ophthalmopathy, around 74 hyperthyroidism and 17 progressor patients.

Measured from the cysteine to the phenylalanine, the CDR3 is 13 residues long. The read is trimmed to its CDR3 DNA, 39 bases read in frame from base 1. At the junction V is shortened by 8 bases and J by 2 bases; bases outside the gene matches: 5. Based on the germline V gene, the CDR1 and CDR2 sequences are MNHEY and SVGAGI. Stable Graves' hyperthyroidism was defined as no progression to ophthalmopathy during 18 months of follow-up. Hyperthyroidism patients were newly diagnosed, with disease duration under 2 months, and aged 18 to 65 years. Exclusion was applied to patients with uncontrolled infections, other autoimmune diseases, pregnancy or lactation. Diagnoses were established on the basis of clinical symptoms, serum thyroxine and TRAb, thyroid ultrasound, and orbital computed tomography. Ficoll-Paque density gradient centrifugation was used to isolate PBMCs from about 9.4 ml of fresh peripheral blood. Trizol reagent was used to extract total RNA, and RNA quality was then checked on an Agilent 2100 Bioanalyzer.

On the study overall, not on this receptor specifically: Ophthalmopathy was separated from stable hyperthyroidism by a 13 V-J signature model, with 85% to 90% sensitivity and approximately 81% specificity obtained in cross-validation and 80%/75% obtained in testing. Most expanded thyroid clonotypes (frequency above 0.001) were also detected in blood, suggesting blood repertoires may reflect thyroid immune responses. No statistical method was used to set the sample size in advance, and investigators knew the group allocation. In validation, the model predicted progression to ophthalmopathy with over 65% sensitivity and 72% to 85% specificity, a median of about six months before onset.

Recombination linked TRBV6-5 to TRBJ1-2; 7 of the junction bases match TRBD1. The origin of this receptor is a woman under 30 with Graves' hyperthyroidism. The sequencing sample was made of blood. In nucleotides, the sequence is TGTGCCAGCCTAGGACAGGTCAACTATGGCTACACCTTC. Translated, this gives CASLGQVNYGYTF.